These 5 T cell receptor beta chains were all obtained from the same sample, sequenced in a study of beta chain features in type 1 diabetes. Every bit of the isolated RNA underwent reverse transcription, so sequencing read expressed TCRB transcripts. This table comes from immunoSEQ multiplex PCR, and its TCRdb copy is limited to in-frame clones, with some not included. The sample includes around 320,000 clones, 14% of them seen just once. Source material: central memory CD4+ T cells from blood. The receptors here all came from a man younger than 40 in good health.

The rearrangement links TRBV18 to TRBJ1-2, with 7 bases matching TRBD1. Trimming took 2 bases from V and 6 from J; bases not matched to a gene: 3. The CDR3 extends over 13 amino acids. The germline V gene encodes CDR1 KGHSH and CDR2 LQKENI. The CDR3 sequence: CASSPDRAHGYTF. CDR3 coding DNA: TGTGCCAGCTCACCAGACAGGGCCCATGGCTACACCTTC.

This clone was seen at least ten times. In the same sample, other DNA sequences code for this CDR3. The chain carries TRBV5-4 and TRBJ2-3, with D perhaps assigned TRBD1 or TRBD2 (5 bases each). This CDR3 is 14 amino acids long. V was pared by 3 bases and J by 0 bases, with 8 bases between. Germline-derived CDR1 and CDR2 are SGHNT and YYREEE (reference sequence). This chain's CDR3 is CASSSGASTDTQYF. The DNA for the CDR3 is TGTGCCAGCAGCTCCGGGGCCAGCACAGATACGCAGTATTTT.

There are a few counts of this clone. V and J are TRBV27 and TRBJ1-2; possible D gene TRBD1, 5 bases. CDR1 and CDR2 from the germline V gene are MNHEY and SMNVEV (reference sequence). Trimming took off 8 bases at V and 4 bases at J, with 14 bases between the two ends. CDR3 length: 13 residues. The CDR3 bases are TGTGCCAGCTCTTTCGGGACGGCCTATGGCTACACCTTC. Its translation: CASSFGTAYGYTF.

This chain joins TRBV19 and TRBJ2-6; a weak D match, TRBD2 (6 bases). The germline gives CDR1 LNHDA, CDR2 SQIVND (reference sequence). V lost 6 bases and J 1 base, leaving 13 bases between the germline ends. CDR3 length: 16 amino acids. CDR3 amino acids: CASRGGPHSGANVLTF. CDR3 DNA: TGTGCCAGTAGGGGGGGTCCCCATTCTGGGGCCAACGTCCTGACTTTC.

In this sample, this clone turned up a few times. The V call is TRBV7-2, the J call TRBJ2-4; no firm D call. The CDR3 is 15 amino acids. Per germline, CDR1 SGHTA and CDR2 FQGNSA. V dropped 1 base and J dropped 0 bases, with 7 bases sitting between them. CDR3 coding DNA: TGTGCCAGCAGCTTAGGAGCCGTAGCCAAAAACATTCAGTACTTC. Its translation: CASSLGAVAKNIQYF.